The present T cell receptor beta chain was sequenced within a study of T-cell memory formation after mild COVID-19. TCRdb processed the 5' RACE reads anew with MiXCR; each CDR3 protein has one entry. In the table there are around 250,000 distinct CDR3 sequences, around 15% of which are singletons. This clonotype was seen a few times. What it recognizes is unknown. Overall study results and limits: Clones that contracted from day 15 to 85 had balanced CD4/CD8; later expanders were CD4+ biased. For second-wave clones that peaked at day 37, SARS-CoV-2 specificity went unverified.

The specimen was PBMCs or a T cell subset sorted from them (not recorded which). The clonotype comes from a man between 18 and 29 years old who had mild COVID-19 (a few samples of this study predate the infection). Cell type and time point are not known.

This CDR3 is CASRWASGNTGELFF. The CDR3 nucleotides are TGTGCCAGCAGGTGGGCTAGCGGAAACACCGGGGAGCTGTTTTTT. This sequence joins TRBV2 and TRBJ2-2, with 7 bases identical to TRBD2. Germline lookup yields CDR1 SNHLY and CDR2 FYNNEI. The CDR3 consists of 15 residues. J was trimmed by 2 bases and V by 6 bases; bases with no gene match: 6. The variable domain in full, completed from reference TRBV2 and TRBJ2-2, reads EPEVTQTPSHQVTQMGQEVILRCVPISNHLYFYWYRQILGQKVEFLVSFYNNEISEKSEIFDDQFSVERPDGSNFTLKIRSTKLEDSAMYFCASRWASGNTGELFFGEGSRLTVL.